This passage covers 27 T cell receptor beta chains from one sample sequenced in a study of cytomegalovirus exposure and HLA in healthy donors. 13 Jbeta primers and 60 Vbeta primers were used for the PCR. Clones were sequenced by immunoSEQ multiplex PCR, and TCRdb holds only the in-frame ones, with some missing. Of around 100,000 clones detected, 70% to 85% appear once; the ten largest clones hold approximately 5%. The sample was PBMCs. The receptors derive from a woman younger than 30 in good health and CMV-seropositive.

The chain joins TRBV10-3 to TRBJ2-3; 8 nucleotides agree with TRBD2. CDR3 length equals 18 residues. The junction had 18 bases not matched to a gene; V was cut back by 4 bases and J by 6 bases. Germline CDR1 and CDR2: ENHRY and SYGVKD. CDR3: CAISGGPAGVDGTDTQYF. In DNA, the CDR3 is TGTGCCATCAGTGGTGGCCCAGCGGGAGTAGACGGGACGGATACGCAGTATTTT.

The chain recombines TRBV5-4 with TRBJ2-1; 13 bases are shared with TRBD2. The CDR3 has 16 residues. CDR1 is SGHNT, CDR2 YYREEE, per germline (reference sequence). V shed 4 bases and J 4 bases; nucleotides not matched to a gene: 5. The CDR3 nucleotides read TGTGCCAGCAGCACCAGGACTAGCGGGAGTTACAATGAGCAGTTCTTC. This translates into CASSTRTSGSYNEQFF.

This chain connects TRBV7-2 to TRBJ2-7; 13 nucleotides line up with TRBD2. J was trimmed by 5 bases and V by 2 bases; bases with no gene match: 3. The CDR3 sequence is 15 residues long. CDR1 and CDR2 from the germline V gene are SGHTA and FQGNSA. The chain's CDR3 is CASSLQGLAGNEQYF. In nucleotides, the CDR3 is TGTGCCAGCAGCTTACAGGGACTAGCGGGAAACGAGCAGTACTTC.

The chain employs TRBV18 and TRBJ1-1, with 7 bases fitting TRBD1. CDR3 length: 17 amino acids. V was pared by 1 base and J by 5 bases, with 13 bases of the junction left unmatched. Germline V gene lookup returns CDR1 KGHSH and CDR2 LQKENI. CDR3 loop: CASSPQQRQGRDTEAFF. Here the CDR3 DNA reads TGTGCCAGCTCACCACAGCAGAGACAGGGTCGAGATACTGAAGCTTTCTTT.

V is TRBV28 and J is TRBJ1-1, with TRBD1 identical over 10 bases. Germline V CDR1 and CDR2: MDHEN, SYDVKM. This CDR3 contains 15 residues. V was clipped by 8 bases and J by 1 base; unmatched bases: 7. The CDR3 spells CASLLGQGTNTEAFF. CDR3 sequence (DNA): TGTGCCAGCCTCCTGGGACAGGGGACGAACACTGAAGCTTTCTTT.

The V gene is TRBV29-1, the J gene TRBJ1-2; TRBD1 agrees at 10 bases. CDR3 length: 12 amino acids. Germline assignment: CDR1 SQVTM and CDR2 ANQGSEA. The ends lost 7 bases at V and 6 bases at J; junction bases unmatched: 5. DNA of the CDR3: TGCAGCGCAACCGGGACAGGGGATGGCTACACCTTC. Amino acid sequence: CSATGTGDGYTF.

The gene calls are TRBV9 and TRBJ2-2; D uncertain. Germline CDR1 reads SGDLS; CDR2 reads YYNGEE. The CDR3 consists of 12 residues. Trimming stripped 2 bases from V and 4 bases from J, with 3 bases between. DNA of the CDR3: TGTGCCAGCAGCGTTCGCACCGGGGAGCTGTTTTTT. Protein: CASSVRTGELFF.

The chain is built from TRBV12-5 and TRBJ2-3, with a weak D call TRBD2 (7 bases). Trimming stripped 7 bases from V and 3 bases from J, with 11 bases between. The CDR3 has 13 amino acids. Germline CDR1 LGHNT, CDR2 FRNRAP. CDR3 DNA: TGTGCTAGTGACAGCGGGACAACAGATACGCAGTATTTT. It translates to CASDSGTTDTQYF.

V usage is TRBV29-1 and J usage is TRBJ2-7; 11 bases agree with TRBD1. The germline V gene has CDR1 SQVTM and CDR2 ANQGSEA. Trimming removed 6 bases from V and 4 bases from J; junction bases left unmatched: 8. The CDR3 spans 14 residues. The DNA of the CDR3 is TGCAGCGTGGGTCCCGGGACAGGGGGGTACGAGCAGTACTTC. Its protein product is CSVGPGTGGYEQYF.

This chain uses TRBV2 with TRBJ1-4; no firm D call. The CDR3 length is 14 residues. The germline V gene has CDR1 SNHLY and CDR2 FYNNEI. V was shortened by 6 bases and J by 2 bases, with 10 bases between the two germline ends. CDR3 residues: CASRYTDTNEKLFF. The CDR3 DNA reads TGTGCCAGCAGATACACAGATACTAATGAAAAACTGTTTTTT.

V gene TRBV5-6 combines with J gene TRBJ2-3, with TRBD2 as a possible D gene (6 bases). Germline V CDR1 and CDR2: SGHDT, YYEEEE. The CDR3 spans 18 residues. With 1 base removed from V and 1 base from J, the gap between germline ends came to 19 bases. The CDR3 DNA reads TGTGCCAGCAGCTTGAAGGGACTCAACGTGTATGGCACAGATACGCAGTATTTT. The encoded protein is CASSLKGLNVYGTDTQYF.

The chain links TRBV28 to TRBJ2-3, with TRBD1 matching over 7 bases. The V segment lost 5 bases and the J segment 2 bases; nucleotides outside the gene matches: 7. Germline assignment: CDR1 MDHEN and CDR2 SYDVKM. The CDR3 spans 15 residues. The CDR3 loop is CASSLPGQPTDTQYF. In nucleotides, the CDR3 is TGTGCCAGCAGTCTCCCGGGACAGCCCACAGATACGCAGTATTTT.

The J gene is TRBJ2-7, the V gene TRBV13; 12 positions match TRBD2. The germline V gene encodes CDR1 PRHDT and CDR2 FYEKMQ (reference sequence). The CDR3 extends over 18 amino acids. Losses at the gene ends were 5 bases for V and 2 bases for J; bases not matched to a gene: 13. Here the CDR3 reads CASSETSGSGIGTYEQYF. For the CDR3, the DNA is TGTGCCAGCAGCGAGACTAGCGGGAGTGGGATTGGAACCTACGAGCAGTACTTC.

The CDR3 loop reads CASSLNPAGSSYNEQFF. The CDR3 coding sequence is TGTGCCAGCAGCTTAAATCCAGCGGGTAGCTCCTACAATGAGCAGTTCTTC. V usage is TRBV7-2 and J usage is TRBJ2-1; perhaps TRBD2 as D (6 bases). From germline, CDR1 is SGHTA and CDR2 FQGNSA. V lost 2 bases and J 0 bases, leaving 14 bases between the germline ends. The CDR3 is 17 residues long. Variable domain in full (rest from reference TRBV7-2 and TRBJ2-1): GAGVSQSPSNKVTEKGKDVELRCDPISGHTALYWYRQSLGQGLEFLIYFQGNSAPDKSGLPSDRFSAERTGGSVSTLTIQRTQQEDSAVYLCASSLNPAGSSYNEQFFGPGTRLTVL.

The V and J genes are TRBV28 and TRBJ1-1; D perhaps matches TRBD1 (5 bases). The germline gives CDR1 MDHEN, CDR2 SYDVKM. Trimming removed 1 base at V and 5 bases at J, with 14 bases between. This CDR3 comprises 15 residues. In DNA, the CDR3 is TGTGCCAGCAGTTTATACCGGGCAGGGATGACTGAAGCTTTCTTT. Residues: CASSLYRAGMTEAFF.

This clone has just a few counts. The chain joins TRBV5-1 to TRBJ2-5, with TRBD2 matching over 7 bases. The last part of the DNA fits TRBJ2-7 better; the J call may be wrong. Germline CDR1 and CDR2: SGHRS and YFSETQ. The CDR3 is made up of 15 amino acids. This chain's CDR3 is CASSFVAGANYEQYF. CDR3 in DNA: TGCGCCAGCAGCTTCGTTGCGGGAGCGAACTACGAGCAGTACTTC.

The chain joins TRBV9 to TRBJ2-1; 10 bases fit TRBD2. The V gene end was trimmed by 4 bases and the J gene end by 4 bases; junction bases not matched to a gene: 5. The CDR3 length is 15 residues. Per the germline V gene, CDR1 is SGDLS and CDR2 is YYNGEE. Here the CDR3 reads CASSPTSGRYNEQFF. The CDR3 DNA sequence: TGTGCCAGCAGCCCGACTAGCGGGCGGTACAATGAGCAGTTCTTC.

This chain links TRBV5-1 with TRBJ2-6; D not resolved. V was pared by 0 bases and J by 0 bases, with 4 bases between. The CDR3 loop spans 15 amino acids. Looked up from germline, CDR1 is SGHRS and CDR2 is YFSETQ. CDR3 DNA: TGCGCCAGCAGCTTGGCCGTCTCTGGGGCCAACGTCCTGACTTTC. It codes for CASSLAVSGANVLTF. The full variable domain, completed using reference TRBV5-1 and TRBJ2-6, is KAGVTQTPRYLIKTRGQQVTLSCSPISGHRSVSWYQQTPGQGLQFLFEYFSETQRNKGNFPGRFSGRQFSNSRSEMNVSTLELGDSALYLCASSLAVSGANVLTFGAGSRLTVL.

The CDR3: CSVVAGGLNTEAFF. The CDR3 DNA is TGCAGCGTCGTAGCAGGGGGTCTAAACACTGAAGCTTTCTTT. The V gene is TRBV29-1, the J gene TRBJ1-1; TRBD1 matches at 7 bases. The CDR3 has 14 residues. With V trimmed by 6 bases and J by 2 bases, 9 bases remained unmatched. Germline CDR1 is SQVTM and CDR2 is ANQGSEA.

V usage is TRBV28 and J usage is TRBJ1-2; no firm D call. The CDR3 covers 15 residues. The V gene lost 4 bases and the J gene lost 3 bases, with 15 bases spanning the gap. Germline CDR1 MDHEN, CDR2 SYDVKM. CDR3 in DNA: TGTGCCAGCAGTTCCTGGGGAGTTGAGTACTATGGCTACACCTTC. Residues: CASSSWGVEYYGYTF.

V usage is TRBV2 and J usage is TRBJ1-2; TRBD1 is a possible D gene (6 bases). The V end lost 3 bases, the J end lost 4 bases, and 12 bases lay between the germline ends. From germline, CDR1 is SNHLY and CDR2 FYNNEI. The CDR3 has 14 amino acids. CDR3 nucleotide sequence: TGTGCCAGCAGTGATTACGGACAGCTCTATGGCTACACCTTC. Translation: CASSDYGQLYGYTF.

The gene calls are TRBV4-1 and TRBJ1-2; D might be TRBD1 (6 bases). Germline CDR1 and CDR2: MGHRA and YSYEKL. The CDR3 extends over 15 amino acids. V was pared by 0 bases and J by 0 bases, with 8 bases between. The CDR3 loop reads CASSQEDRPNYGYTF. The CDR3 nucleotides read TGCGCCAGCAGCCAAGAGGACAGACCTAACTATGGCTACACCTTC.

Of note for this clone: This is likely an artifact of a read error, given a far larger clone one base away. Other DNA sequences in this sample translate to the same CDR3. This chain connects TRBV6-5 to TRBJ1-2, with a weak D call TRBD1 (5 bases). This CDR3 is 14 amino acids long. Germline V gene lookup returns CDR1 MNHEY and CDR2 SVGAGI. The V gene lost 8 bases and the J gene lost 4 bases, with 17 bases spanning the gap. The CDR3: CASLPGQGPYGYTF. CDR3 nucleotide sequence: TGTGCCAGCCTTCCGGGTCAGGGCCCCTATGGCTACACCTTC.

The chain employs TRBV15 and TRBJ2-7, with a tentative D call TRBD2 (6 bases). The CDR3 covers 15 residues. The germline V gene has CDR1 LNHNV and CDR2 YYDKDF (reference sequence). The germline V and J ends were trimmed by 4 bases and 3 bases, with 16 bases remaining between them. Here the CDR3 reads CATSTSYAGYYEQYF. CDR3 DNA sequence: TGTGCCACCAGCACGTCATATGCGGGATACTACGAGCAGTACTTC. Full variable domain (outside the CDR3, taken from reference TRBV15 and TRBJ2-7): DAMVIQNPRYQVTQFGKPVTLSCSQTLNHNVMYWYQQKSSQAPKLLFHYYDKDFNNEADTPDNFQSRRPNTSFCFLDIRSPGLGDTAMYLCATSTSYAGYYEQYFGPGTRLTVT.

The rearrangement links TRBV2 to TRBJ2-7; D possibly corresponds to TRBD2 (6 bases). Germline loops: CDR1 SNHLY, CDR2 FYNNEI. The CDR3 has 13 amino acids. The germline V and J ends were trimmed by 5 bases and 0 bases, with 8 bases remaining between them. CDR3 region: CASSREVSYEQYF. The CDR3 DNA follows: TGTGCCAGCAGTAGGGAGGTCTCCTACGAGCAGTACTTC.

The V gene is TRBV7-9, the J gene TRBJ1-1; 7 nucleotides match TRBD1. Germline assignment: CDR1 SEHNR and CDR2 FQNEAQ (reference sequence). V shed 5 bases, J shed 1 base, and the junction held 7 bases outside the gene matches. The CDR3 spans 15 residues. The CDR3: CASSSRGGQNTEAFF. CDR3 bases: TGTGCCAGCAGCAGTCGAGGGGGCCAGAACACTGAAGCTTTCTTT.

The genes are TRBV5-1 and TRBJ2-7; 10 positions match TRBD2. Trimming cost V 4 bases and J 0 bases; bases outside gene matches: 19. In germline, CDR1 is SGHRS, CDR2 YFSETQ. This CDR3 has 20 residues. CDR3 sequence (DNA): TGCGCCAGCAGCCCCCAACGGGGAGCGGGAGGGTCCTATAGCTCCTACGAGCAGTACTTC. It specifies CASSPQRGAGGSYSSYEQYF.